This T cell receptor (beta chain) was captured by sequencing in a study of identical twins. General study points: Zero-insertion results could be subject to partial confounding by invariant MAIT and iNKT cells.

V dropped 2 bases and J dropped 5; count of bases not matched to a gene: 8. The germline gives CDR1 MNHEY, CDR2 SVGAGI. This CDR3 region has 17 residues. Comments on this clonotype: Its matching antigen is unknown.

MiXCR, applied by TCRdb to the 5' RACE reads, yields one record per CDR3 protein. The sample consists of approximately 620,000 distinct CDR3 sequences, 8.6% of them appearing once. The sample also formed part of further work on yellow fever vaccine responses in identical twins. That paper notes: Twins' vaccine T cell response reportedly seemed partly convergent, partly personalized.

The sample comprised PBMCs. The TCR sequence derives from a woman under 30 in good health. The rearrangement uses TRBV6-5 and TRBJ1-6, with 8 bases identical to TRBD1. The CDR3 nucleotides are TGTGCCAGCAGTTACGACAGGGGTGGATCCGATAATTCACCCCTCCACTTT. Residues: CASSYDRGGSDNSPLHF.